The entry that follows covers one T cell receptor beta chain sequence. This entry belongs to a study of blood T cell repertoires in COVID-19. Libraries were prepared by immunoSEQ multiplex PCR; TCRdb keeps only in-frame clonotypes and omits some of them. The data contain about 370,000 clones, 75% to 90% of them singletons. The germline CDR1 and CDR2 sequences are SGDLS and YYNGEE. The junction had 4 bases not matched to a gene; V was cut back by 0 bases and J by 4 bases. The CDR3 sequence is 16 residues long. The TCR originated in a man aged 18 to 30 who had recovered from COVID-19. The chain combines TRBV9 with TRBJ1-2, with TRBD1 identical over 12 bases. Sample: PBMCs or T cells enriched from blood (not recorded which). The CDR3 DNA reads as TGTGCCAGCAGCGTAGGGGCGGGACAGGGGGCCTATGGCTACACCTTC. Its protein is CASSVGAGQGAYGYTF.